This T cell receptor beta chain was found in a study of T cells in localized non-small cell lung cancer. Whole-study findings and limits: Adjacent uninvolved lung had the highest clonality, suggesting focused antigen responses.

Of note for this clone: As yet, its antigen is unknown.

Data came from immunoSEQ multiplex PCR; TCRdb stores just in-frame clones and leaves some out. The top ten hold 6.4% of the sample, which has 40,000 or so clones, 86% seen once. V was pared by 3 bases and J by 4 bases, with 15 bases between. From germline, CDR1 is SNHLY and CDR2 FYNNEI. This CDR3 region has 15 residues. This material consisted of peripheral blood, taken before any cancer treatment. The source of this sequence is a man between 40 and 70 years old with stage I lung adenocarcinoma. This chain joins TRBV2 and TRBJ2-5; D perhaps matches TRBD1 (5 bases). The CDR3 here is CASSEGPTGVETQYF. The CDR3 DNA sequence: TGTGCCAGCAGTGAGGGGCCCACAGGTGTAGAGACCCAGTACTTC.